The next 13 T cell receptor beta chains were all read from a single sample in a study of technical replicates of blood from several donors. Some clones are missing from TCRdb's copy, which holds only in-frame ones; the method was immunoSEQ multiplex PCR. This table holds about 100,000 clones, 95% found once. Sequenced material: T cells isolated from PBMCs. These receptors originate from a human donor in good health.

The V call is TRBV13, the J call TRBJ2-7; 12 nucleotides line up with TRBD2. V lost 5 bases, J lost 5 bases, and 7 bases stayed unmatched. The V gene's germline CDR1 is PRHDT and CDR2 FYEKMQ (reference sequence). The CDR3 is 15 amino acids. The CDR3 loop is CASSPSGGASHEQYF. The CDR3 DNA follows: TGTGCCAGCAGCCCTAGCGGGGGGGCTTCCCACGAGCAGTACTTC.

V gene TRBV5-6 combines with J gene TRBJ2-3; possibly TRBD1 for D (5 bases). Germline values: CDR1 SGHDT, CDR2 YYEEEE. The CDR3 runs to 14 residues. Trimming stripped 2 bases from V and 6 bases from J, with 13 bases between. The CDR3 sequence: CASSLFTGLDTQYF. CDR3 sequence (DNA): TGTGCCAGCAGCTTATTTACAGGCCTGGATACGCAGTATTTT.

This clone was found once. The chain has TRBV6-1 and TRBJ1-5; tentatively, D is TRBD1 (5 bases). The germline V gene encodes CDR1 MNHNS and CDR2 SASEGT. Between the trimmed V and J ends, which lost 3 bases and 5 bases, there was a span of 14 bases. This CDR3 contains 15 residues. The CDR3 here is CASSDRGRGDQPQHF. The CDR3 DNA sequence: TGTGCCAGCAGTGACCGGGGCCGGGGGGATCAGCCCCAGCATTTT.

The chain uses TRBV19 and TRBJ2-6, with 9 positions matching TRBD1. The trim removed 9 bases at V and 1 base at J, leaving 7 bases unmatched. The CDR3 is made up of 16 amino acids. Germline loops: CDR1 LNHDA, CDR2 SQIVND (reference sequence). The CDR3 spells CASRDRVVSGANVLTF. In nucleotides, the CDR3 is TGTGCCAGCCGGGACAGGGTTGTTTCTGGGGCCAACGTCCTGACTTTC.

The V call is TRBV2, the J call TRBJ2-6, with TRBD1 matching 8 bases. V lost 9 bases, J lost 0 bases, and 4 bases stayed unmatched. CDR1 and CDR2 (germline): SNHLY, FYNNEI. The CDR3 extends over 15 amino acids. This CDR3 is CARGQVRSGANVLTF. DNA for the CDR3: TGTGCCAGGGGACAGGTTCGCTCTGGGGCCAACGTCCTGACTTTC.

About this clone: Sequence at one end of the junction differs from germline and may be a read error. V is TRBV4-1 and J is TRBJ2-7; D is uncertain. The germline CDR1 and CDR2 sequences are MGHRA and YSYEKL. This CDR3 has 15 amino acids. The CDR3 loop is CASSPPRASSNEQYF. The CDR3 bases are TGCGCCAGCAGCCCCCCCCGAGCGTCCTCCAACGAGCAGTACTTC.

The chain joins TRBV27 to TRBJ1-6; D might be TRBD1 (6 bases). V was shortened by 2 bases and J by 9 bases, with 14 bases between the two germline ends. Germline V gene sequence: CDR1 MNHEY, CDR2 SMNVEV (reference sequence). This CDR3 region has 15 residues. The DNA for the CDR3 is TGTGCCAGCAGTTTAGTGGGGGGGCTCAGTTCACCCCTCCACTTT. Its translation is CASSLVGGLSSPLHF.

CDR3 region: CASSQVTGKVKQPQHF. The CDR3 DNA reads TGCGCCAGCAGCCAAGTAACCGGGAAAGTAAAGCAGCCCCAGCATTTT. The chain joins TRBV4-1 to TRBJ1-5, with unresolved D. CDR1 is MGHRA and CDR2 is YSYEKL in the germline V gene. The CDR3 is made up of 16 amino acids. V gave up 1 base and J gave up 7 bases, with 17 bases separating them.

CDR3 nucleotide sequence: TGTGCCTCCCGGTCACAGGGAAAGCGCCAACAGCCCCAGCATTTT. It yields the protein CASRSQGKRQQPQHF. The gene calls are TRBV6-1 and TRBJ1-5; D may be TRBD1 (6 bases). This CDR3 is 15 amino acids long. V was trimmed by 11 bases and J by 7 bases, leaving 24 bases between them. The V gene's germline CDR1 is MNHNS and CDR2 SASEGT.

This clone was picked up one time. The chain is built from TRBV5-8 and TRBJ1-1; D is ambiguous. Trimming shortened V by 6 bases and J by 2 bases, and 14 bases separated the two germline ends. The CDR3 extends over 14 amino acids. Germline V gene data show CDR1 as SGHTS and CDR2 as YDEGEE. Written as DNA, the CDR3 is TGTGCCAGCAATAAAGGCGGACTCAACACTGAAGCTTTCTTT. This gives the protein CASNKGGLNTEAFF.

The DNA of the CDR3 is TGTGCCAGCAGTTCTACAGGGAACTATGGCTACACCTTC. Translated, it gives CASSSTGNYGYTF. The chain has TRBV6-6 and TRBJ1-2; tentatively, D is TRBD1 (6 bases). Germline V lookup: CDR1 MNHNY, CDR2 SVGAGI (reference sequence). The CDR3 sequence is 13 residues long. The ends were cut back, 4 bases at V and 2 bases at J, with 8 bases in the middle.

This sequence joins TRBV6-5 and TRBJ1-5; 7 bases are a match to TRBD1. This CDR3 has 14 amino acids. V lost 6 bases and J lost 0; bases outside the gene matches: 2. The germline gives CDR1 MNHEY, CDR2 SVGAGI. This CDR3 reads CASRGQFSNQPQHF. In nucleotides, the CDR3 is TGTGCCAGCAGGGGACAGTTTAGCAATCAGCCCCAGCATTTT.

The chain couples TRBV28 to TRBJ1-1, with D possibly TRBD1 on 5 matching bases. The ends were cut back, 2 bases at V and 5 bases at J, with 15 bases in the middle. The CDR3 has 15 residues. Germline CDR1 reads MDHEN; CDR2 reads SYDVKM. The CDR3 reads CASSLPTRDRTEAFF. In DNA form, the CDR3 reads TGTGCCAGCAGTTTACCTACCAGGGATCGAACTGAAGCTTTCTTT.